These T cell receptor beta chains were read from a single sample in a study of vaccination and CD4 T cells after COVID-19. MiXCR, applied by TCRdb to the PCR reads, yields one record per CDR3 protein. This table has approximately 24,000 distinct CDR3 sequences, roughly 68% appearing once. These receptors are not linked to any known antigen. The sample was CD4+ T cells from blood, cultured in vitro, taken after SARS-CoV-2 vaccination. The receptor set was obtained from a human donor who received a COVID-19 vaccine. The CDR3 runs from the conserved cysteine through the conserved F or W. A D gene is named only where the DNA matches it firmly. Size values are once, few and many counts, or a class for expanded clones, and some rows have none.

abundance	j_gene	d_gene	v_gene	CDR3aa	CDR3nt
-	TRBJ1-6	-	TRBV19	CASSPAVGSPLHF	TGTGCCAGTAGTCCGGCCGTGGGGTCACCCCTCCACTTT
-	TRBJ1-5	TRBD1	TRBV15	CATQTGGGNQPQHF	TGTGCCACCCAGACAGGGGGCGGCAATCAGCCCCAGCATTTT
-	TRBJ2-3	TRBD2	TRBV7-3	CASSPGPSGVTDTQYF	TGTGCCAGCAGCCCCGGCCCTAGCGGGGTCACAGATACGCAGTATTTT
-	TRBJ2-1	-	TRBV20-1	CSAPRGGAYNEQFF	TGCAGTGCTCCCCGGGGTGGCGCCTACAATGAGCAGTTCTTC
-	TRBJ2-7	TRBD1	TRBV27	CASSLYRGYEQYF	TGTGCCAGCAGTTTATACAGGGGGTACGAGCAGTACTTC
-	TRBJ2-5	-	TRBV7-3	CASSLSGDQETQYF	TGTGCCAGCAGCTTATCGGGGGACCAAGAGACCCAGTACTTC
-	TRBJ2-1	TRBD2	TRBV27	CASSLGLAGGYNEQFF	TGTGCCAGCAGTTTAGGACTAGCGGGGGGGTACAATGAGCAGTTCTTC
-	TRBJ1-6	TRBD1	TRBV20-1	CSARDPTGGGSPLHF	TGCAGTGCTAGAGATCCGACAGGGGGGGGTTCACCCCTCCACTTT
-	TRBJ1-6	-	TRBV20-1	CSARGDFRTSPLHF	TGCAGTGCTAGAGGGGACTTCCGAACTTCACCCCTCCACTTT
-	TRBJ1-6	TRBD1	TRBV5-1	CASSPRQGPNSPLHF	TGCGCCAGCAGCCCCAGACAGGGCCCGAATTCACCCCTCCACTTT
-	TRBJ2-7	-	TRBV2	CASSDRFEQYF	TGTGCCAGCAGCGACAGGTTCGAGCAGTACTTC
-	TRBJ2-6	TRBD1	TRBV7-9	CASSRPGTGAGANVLTF	TGTGCCAGCAGCCGTCCCGGGACAGGGGCTGGGGCCAACGTCCTGACTTTC
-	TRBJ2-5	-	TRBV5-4	CASDPDPDRQTQYF	TGTGCCAGCGATCCGGACCCGGATCGTCAGACCCAGTACTTC
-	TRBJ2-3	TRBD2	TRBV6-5	CASSYSKVRASGVSARHRDTQYF	TGTGCCAGCAGTTACTCGAAGGTCCGGGCTAGCGGGGTATCTGCCCGACATAGAGATACGCAGTATTTT
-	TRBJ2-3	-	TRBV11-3	CASSPGARTDTQYF	TGTGCCAGCAGCCCAGGGGCCCGCACAGATACGCAGTATTTT
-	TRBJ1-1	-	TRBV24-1	CATSDFSEAFF	TGTGCCACCAGTGATTTTAGTGAAGCTTTCTTT
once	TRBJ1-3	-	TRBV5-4	CASSSAGTTSGNTIYF	TGTGCCAGCAGCTCGGCCGGGACAACCTCTGGAAACACCATATATTTT
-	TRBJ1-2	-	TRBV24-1	CATSDPEGVGYTF	TGTGCCACCAGTGATCCCGAGGGGGTTGGCTACACCTTC
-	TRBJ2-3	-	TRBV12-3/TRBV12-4	CASRFGSLNTQYF	TGTGCCAGCAGGTTTGGGTCCCTAAATACGCAGTATTTT
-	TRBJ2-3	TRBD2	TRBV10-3	CAIRRTDGGGTDTQYF	TGTGCCATCAGAAGAACGGACGGGGGGGGCACAGATACGCAGTATTTT
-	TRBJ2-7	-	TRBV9	CASSVARIYEQYF	TGTGCCAGCAGCGTAGCCAGAATCTACGAGCAGTACTTC
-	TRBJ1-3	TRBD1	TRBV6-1	CASSTGTGTGNTIYF	TGTGCCAGCAGCACCGGGACAGGGACTGGAAACACCATATATTTT
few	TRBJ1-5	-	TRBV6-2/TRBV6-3	CEPDGSNQPQHF	TGTGAGCCGGACGGTAGCAATCAGCCCCAGCATTTT
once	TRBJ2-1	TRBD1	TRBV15	CATSRGGQGGANEQFF	TGTGCCACCAGCAGGGGGGGACAGGGTGGAGCCAATGAGCAGTTCTTC
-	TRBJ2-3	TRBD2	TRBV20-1	CSARDLRGTSGATDTQYF	TGCAGTGCTAGGGACCTTAGAGGGACTAGCGGGGCCACAGATACGCAGTATTTT
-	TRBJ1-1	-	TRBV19	CASSMGGSEVTEAFF	TGTGCCAGTAGTATGGGCGGGTCTGAGGTCACTGAAGCTTTCTTT
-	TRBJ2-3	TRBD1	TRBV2	CATVEDRVTDTQYF	TGTGCCACGGTGGAGGACAGGGTCACAGATACGCAGTATTTT